Here is one T cell receptor beta chain with its context. Its antigen is not yet known. No base qualities exist here, and no much larger clone lies one base off it. These data belong to a study of T cell changes during pregnancy in multiple sclerosis (dated by TCRdb to about 2019). About the study as a whole: The study looked at changes in the T cell repertoire across pregnancy in women with multiple sclerosis.

Germline trimming amounts to 4 bases on V and 3 bases on J, with 0 as the count of junction bases outside the gene matches. From a lookup of the germline V gene, CDR1 and CDR2 are MDHEN and SYDVKM. Including the terminal cysteine and phenylalanine, the CDR3 comprises 13 residues. CDR3 DNA only is kept here, 39 bases in frame from base 1. The receptor library was made with the immunoSEQ multiplex PCR assay. TCRdb took over this immuneACCESS table, retaining in-frame rearrangements with V and J assigned. Such tables are incomplete; in checked studies, under half of the missing clones stem from an unresolved V gene, and the remainder is unexplained. The sample table lists tens of thousands of clones, approximately 90% of them with a count of one. The leading ten clones occupy more than 3% of the sample.

The chain employs TRBV28 and TRBJ2-7; TRBD1 matches 10 bases in the middle. Sequences were derived from CD4+ T cells from peripheral blood mononuclear cells, sampled in the first trimester of pregnancy. This clonotype originated in a female donor in good health, enrolled as a control in a pregnancy study. The bases read TGTGCCAGCAGTTGGACAGGGGGCTACGAGCAGTACTTC. It is translated as CASSWTGGYEQYF.